This section outlines one TCR beta chain sequence together with its context. The sample comes from a study of blood T cell repertoires in COVID-19. Looking at the study overall: The samples span acute and convalescent COVID-19 from the United States, Italy and Spain. T cells, B-cell-depleted T cells, or PBMCs supplied cDNA or gDNA.

Original data processing: Estimation of nucleated cell counts was performed using reference gene primer amplification. The table came from immunoSEQ multiplex PCR; TCRdb's copy has only in-frame clones and leaves some out. Clonal size and the V and J genes are those of that table, whereas D and trimming came from the DNA. The sample lists 200,000 to 250,000 clones, roughly 87% seen once, with less than 15% in the top ten. Trimming shortened V by 0 bases and J by 6 bases, and 13 bases separated the two germline ends. CDR1 is MNHEY and CDR2 is SMNVEV in the germline V gene (reference sequence). The CDR3 is 15 amino acids.

The TCR originated in a woman under 30 who had recovered from COVID-19. Sequencing was done on a sample of peripheral blood. The V gene is TRBV27, the J gene TRBJ2-3; TRBD2 might be the D (6 bases). The CDR3 here is CASSLSSGGWDTQYF. Written as DNA, the CDR3 is TGTGCCAGCAGTTTATCTAGCGGTGGTTGGGATACGCAGTATTTT.